The T cell receptor beta chain under discussion was sequenced for a study of blood T cell repertoires in COVID-19. The overall study: Samples of COVID-19 (acute and convalescent) were obtained from the United States, Italy and Spain. Nucleic acid was either cDNA or gDNA, and it came from T cells, B-cell-depleted T cells, or PBMCs.

In the original analysis: Cell counts per sample came from amplifying reference gene primers. Libraries were prepared by immunoSEQ multiplex PCR; TCRdb keeps only in-frame clonotypes and omits some of them. V, J and clone size are taken as reported in that table, and D and trimming were inferred from the DNA itself. The sample yields roughly 260,000 clones, around 86% seen once. In germline, CDR1 is GTSNPN, CDR2 SVGIG (reference sequence). The J segment lost 8 bases and the V segment lost 2 bases, leaving 5 bases of the junction unmatched. This CDR3 spans 14 amino acids. The receptor comes from a man between 35 and 55 years old who had recovered from COVID-19. The rearrangement joins TRBV30 to TRBJ2-3; 12 bases match TRBD2. The sequenced material came from peripheral blood. CDR3 in amino acids: CAWSTTSGSGTQYF. The CDR3 DNA follows: TGTGCCTGGAGTACGACTAGCGGGAGTGGTACGCAGTATTTT.